The 19 T cell receptor beta chains below were found in one sample sequenced in a study of cytomegalovirus exposure and HLA in healthy donors. The primer mix had 60 Vbeta and 13 Jbeta primers. This table comes from immunoSEQ multiplex PCR, and its TCRdb copy is limited to in-frame clones, with some not included. The profile shows approximately 38,000 clones, 66% of them singletons. Source material: PBMCs. The receptors stem from a man aged 50-59 years in good health and CMV-seropositive.

This sequence joins TRBV19 and TRBJ2-1; tentatively, D is TRBD1 (6 bases). V dropped 7 bases and J dropped 0 bases, with 7 bases sitting between them. Germline V lookup: CDR1 LNHDA, CDR2 SQIVND (reference sequence). The CDR3 sequence is 13 residues long. The CDR3 here is CASTTGSYNEQFF. For the CDR3, the DNA is TGTGCCAGTACGACAGGCTCCTACAATGAGCAGTTCTTC.

This clone is a singleton in its sample. V gene TRBV28 combines with J gene TRBJ1-1; D gene unclear. There are 11 residues in the CDR3. Germline V gives CDR1 MDHEN, CDR2 SYDVKM. Trimming took 6 bases from V and 10 from J, leaving 12 bases between them. The CDR3 sequence: CASSQWLRAFF. Here the CDR3 DNA reads TGTGCCAGCAGCCAATGGCTCCGAGCTTTCTTT.

This clone showed up just a few times. The V call is TRBV28, the J call TRBJ1-1; 7 bases align to TRBD1. The V and J ends lost 4 bases and 4 bases, in that order; junction bases with no gene match: 3. The CDR3 has 13 residues. Germline CDR1 and CDR2: MDHEN and SYDVKM. As DNA, the CDR3 is TGTGCCAGCAGTTCCGGGACAGTCACTGAAGCTTTCTTT. Protein: CASSSGTVTEAFF. Full variable domain (outside the CDR3, taken from reference TRBV28 and TRBJ1-1): DVKVTQSSRYLVKRTGEKVFLECVQDMDHENMFWYRQDPGLGLRLIYFSYDVKMKEKGDIPEGYSVSREKKERFSLILESASTNQTSMYLCASSSGTVTEAFFGQGTRLTVV.

The chain uses TRBV6-4 and TRBJ1-5, with D unresolved. CDR3 length: 13 amino acids. Germline assignment: CDR1 MRHNA and CDR2 SNTAGT. The V end lost 6 bases, the J end lost 5 bases, and 11 bases lay between the germline ends. The chain's CDR3 is CASRTDEDQPQHF. The CDR3 region has the DNA TGTGCCAGCAGAACAGATGAAGATCAGCCCCAGCATTTT.

This chain uses TRBV7-2 with TRBJ1-2; 7 nucleotides match TRBD1. Per germline, CDR1 SGHTA and CDR2 FQGNSA. V was clipped by 4 bases and J by 6 bases; unmatched bases: 2. There are 12 residues in the CDR3. Written as DNA, the CDR3 is TGTGCCAGCAGCTACAGGGGTAATGGCTACACCTTC. This sequence encodes CASSYRGNGYTF.

This chain connects TRBV18 to TRBJ2-4, with D perhaps matching TRBD2 (5 bases). Trimming stripped 3 bases from V and 8 bases from J, with 20 bases between. Germline CDR1 KGHSH, CDR2 LQKENI. The CDR3 sequence is 16 residues long. CDR3 nucleotide sequence: TGTGCCAGCTCACCGGTTAATGAGGGAAGTGGCCACATTCAGTACTTC. Protein: CASSPVNEGSGHIQYF.

The J gene is TRBJ2-3, the V gene TRBV5-1; 10 bases line up with TRBD2. V was pared by 3 bases and J by 7 bases, with 14 bases of the junction left unmatched. Germline CDR1 SGHRS, CDR2 YFSETQ. There are 17 residues in the CDR3. CDR3 sequence reads: CASSSFTGTSARNTQYF. CDR3 in DNA: TGCGCCAGCAGCTCTTTTACCGGGACTAGCGCCCGAAATACGCAGTATTTT.

By sample share, this clone is medium-sized. The chain recombines TRBV4-3 with TRBJ2-1, with TRBD2 matching over 8 bases. The CDR3 spans 17 residues. The V and J ends lost 0 bases and 0 bases, in that order; junction bases with no gene match: 4. Germline V lookup: CDR1 LGHNA, CDR2 YSLEER. CDR3 coding DNA: TGCGCCAGCAGCCAAGATCCCAGCGGGGGCTCCTACAATGAGCAGTTCTTC. Translating it yields CASSQDPSGGSYNEQFF.

The chain carries TRBV9 and TRBJ2-1; D remains ambiguous. Germline V lookup: CDR1 SGDLS, CDR2 YYNGEE. This CDR3 is built from 13 residues. The V end lost 1 base, the J end lost 6 bases, and 8 bases lay between the germline ends. The CDR3, as DNA: TGTGCCAGCAGCGTAATCCCGGTCAATGAGCAGTTCTTC. It codes for CASSVIPVNEQFF.

The chain combines TRBV6-5 with TRBJ1-2, with 7 bases identical to TRBD1. Germline-derived CDR1 and CDR2 are MNHEY and SVGAGI. J gave up 4 bases and V 0 bases, and 8 bases lay outside the gene matches. The CDR3 covers 16 residues. CDR3 nucleotides: TGTGCCAGCAGTTACTCGACGTTAGGGGGCGTCTATGGCTACACCTTC. Protein product: CASSYSTLGGVYGYTF.

This clone was seen a few times. This chain uses TRBV7-2 with TRBJ2-1, with D possibly TRBD2 on 5 matching bases. This CDR3 has 14 residues. Trimming left V 1 base short and J 8 bases short, with 12 bases between. Germline CDR1 and CDR2: SGHTA and FQGNSA. DNA of the CDR3: TGTGCCAGCAGCTTAGACTCTGAGAGGGATGAGCAGTTCTTC. This gives the protein CASSLDSERDEQFF. Full variable domain (outside the CDR3, taken from reference TRBV7-2 and TRBJ2-1): GAGVSQSPSNKVTEKGKDVELRCDPISGHTALYWYRQSLGQGLEFLIYFQGNSAPDKSGLPSDRFSAERTGGSVSTLTIQRTQQEDSAVYLCASSLDSERDEQFFGPGTRLTVL.

The V gene is TRBV27, the J gene TRBJ1-4; perhaps TRBD1 as D (5 bases). Trimming removed 6 bases from V and 6 bases from J, with 14 bases in between. The CDR3 is 14 residues long. CDR1 is MNHEY, CDR2 SMNVEV, per germline (reference sequence). DNA of the CDR3: TGTGCCAGCAGGGACACCGCCGGACATGAAAAACTGTTTTTT. It codes for CASRDTAGHEKLFF.

Within the sample, this clone is medium-sized. CDR3 coding DNA: TGTGCCAGCAGCTTCACAGGGGGCGAATGGAACACTGAAGCTTTCTTT. It specifies CASSFTGGEWNTEAFF. The chain recombines TRBV7-8 with TRBJ1-1, with 9 bases lining up with TRBD1. Trimming at V came to 3 bases and at J to 1 base, leaving 6 bases not matched to a gene. This CDR3 contains 16 residues. Germline CDR1 and CDR2: SGHVS and FQNEAQ.

The genes are TRBV4-2 and TRBJ2-5; D not certain. Germline V gene lookup returns CDR1 LGHNA and CDR2 YNFKEQ. The CDR3 runs 14 residues. Trimming pared 0 bases from V and 2 bases from J, leaving 7 bases between. The DNA of the CDR3 is TGTGCCAGCAGCCAAGACACAAAGCAAGAGACCCAGTACTTC. Amino acid sequence: CASSQDTKQETQYF.

This clone showed up just a few times. The chain uses TRBV6-6 and TRBJ1-3; D gene uncertain. The CDR3 extends over 15 amino acids. Germline V lookup: CDR1 MNHNY, CDR2 SVGAGI (reference sequence). V was cut by 6 bases and J by 0 bases, with 12 bases left in between. The CDR3 reads CASSLTESSGNTIYF. The CDR3 DNA is TGTGCCAGCAGCCTAACTGAGAGCTCTGGAAACACCATATATTTT.

The chain couples TRBV7-2 to TRBJ1-1, with 8 bases fitting TRBD1. V shed 5 bases, J shed 1 base, and the junction held 3 bases outside the gene matches. Looked up from germline, CDR1 is SGHTA and CDR2 is FQGNSA. CDR3 size: 14 residues. This CDR3 is CASSPDRANTEAFF. The DNA for the CDR3 is TGTGCCAGCAGCCCGGACAGGGCGAACACTGAAGCTTTCTTT. Supplemented by reference TRBV7-2 and TRBJ1-1, the full variable domain reads GAGVSQSPSNKVTEKGKDVELRCDPISGHTALYWYRQSLGQGLEFLIYFQGNSAPDKSGLPSDRFSAERTGGSVSTLTIQRTQQEDSAVYLCASSPDRANTEAFFGQGTRLTVV.

The V gene is TRBV30, the J gene TRBJ1-5; maybe TRBD1 (5 bases). Trimming shortened V by 4 bases and J by 7 bases, and 11 bases separated the two germline ends. The V gene's germline CDR1 is GTSNPN and CDR2 SVGIG (reference sequence). The CDR3 totals 12 residues. CDR3 amino acids: CAWKEGSQPQHF. The CDR3 DNA sequence: TGTGCCTGGAAGGAGGGGTCGCAGCCCCAGCATTTT.

The V gene is TRBV7-2, the J gene TRBJ2-1; TRBD2 aligns across 9 bases. Germline V gives CDR1 SGHTA, CDR2 FQGNSA. The CDR3 length is 17 residues. V trimming: 1 base; J trimming: 8 bases; junction bases outside the gene matches: 12. The CDR3 here is CASSLDGPSGDLDEQFF. The CDR3 DNA follows: TGTGCCAGCAGCTTAGACGGGCCTAGCGGGGATCTAGATGAGCAGTTCTTC.

This rearrangement joins TRBV7-2 to TRBJ1-2; 9 bases line up with TRBD1. Germline V gene lookup returns CDR1 SGHTA and CDR2 FQGNSA. The CDR3 covers 13 residues. The ends lost 4 bases at V and 8 bases at J; junction bases unmatched: 5. CDR3 DNA sequence: TGTGCCAGCAGCTCGGGACAGGGAGGCGGCTACACCTTC. Translating gives CASSSGQGGGYTF. Full variable domain (remainder filled in from reference TRBV7-2 and TRBJ1-2): GAGVSQSPSNKVTEKGKDVELRCDPISGHTALYWYRQSLGQGLEFLIYFQGNSAPDKSGLPSDRFSAERTGGSVSTLTIQRTQQEDSAVYLCASSSGQGGGYTFGSGTRLTVV.